This TCR beta chain comes out of a study of blood T cell repertoires in COVID-19. Study summary: Acute and convalescent COVID-19 specimens originated in the United States, Italy and Spain. The analysed material was cDNA or gDNA that came from T cells, B-cell-depleted T cells, or PBMCs.

The CDR3 has 19 amino acids. Germline-derived CDR1 and CDR2 are MDHEN and SYDVKM. Germline trimming cut 4 bases from V and 0 bases from J; bases unmatched to any gene: 11. Profiling relied on immunoSEQ multiplex PCR, and the TCRdb table lists in-frame clones only, not all of them. The repertoire holds approximately 250,000 clones, around 89% seen once, with roughly 4% in the top ten. The material sequenced was PBMCs or T cells enriched from blood (not recorded which). This TCR was recovered from a woman under 40 who had recovered from COVID-19. The rearrangement joins TRBV28 to TRBJ2-3, with 12 bases matching TRBD2. DNA for the CDR3: TGTGCCAGCAGTTCCACTCCGGGACTAGCGGGTTTTAGCACAGATACGCAGTATTTT. Translated, it gives CASSSTPGLAGFSTDTQYF.